This T cell receptor (beta chain) was observed in a study of T cells in women clearing cervical HPV infection. Measured with immunoSEQ multiplex PCR; TCRdb has only the in-frame clones, and not every one. Recorded for this sample: roughly 30,000 clones. Of note for this clone: The read is 3 residues too short to cover the CDR3 end, so that end is filled in from the germline J gene.

CDR3 length: 13 amino acids. V shed 5 bases, J shed 5 bases, and the junction held 3 bases outside the gene matches. Germline values: CDR1 SGHNT, CDR2 YENEEA. The J gene is TRBJ2-1, the V gene TRBV11-3; 7 bases fit TRBD1. This sequence originates from a woman between 18 and 69 years old with a cervical HPV16 infection that either progressed to CIN3+ or cleared (not recorded which). Sample: blood buffy coat. The DNA read from the CDR3 is TGTGCCAGCAGCCCCGGACAGGACAATGAG. Its translation is CASSPGQDNE. The full CDR3 sequence reads CASSPGQDNEQFF.